This T cell receptor beta chain was identified during a study of blood T cells in healthy people across ages. This CDR3 is built from 14 residues. Germline V gene data show CDR1 as SGHVS and CDR2 as FNYEAQ. As concerns this clonotype: Germline and junction disagree at one end, which may indicate a read error.

The second PCR ran roughly 6 to 11 cycles with a sample-barcoded 5' primer and J-beta primers. Each CDR3 protein gets one entry after TCRdb re-called the 5' RACE reads with MiXCR. This sample yields hundreds of thousands of distinct CDR3 sequences, of which under 25% are seen a single time; under 4% belongs to the top ten. The chain joins TRBV7-6 to TRBJ1-1; D gene uncertain. This TCR was sampled from a man between 65 and 79 years old in good health. Material for sequencing was blood. The CDR3 nucleotides read TGTGCCGGCAGCCGGAGGGCCCAAGGCACTGAAGCTTTCTTT. Its protein product is CAGSRRAQGTEAFF.